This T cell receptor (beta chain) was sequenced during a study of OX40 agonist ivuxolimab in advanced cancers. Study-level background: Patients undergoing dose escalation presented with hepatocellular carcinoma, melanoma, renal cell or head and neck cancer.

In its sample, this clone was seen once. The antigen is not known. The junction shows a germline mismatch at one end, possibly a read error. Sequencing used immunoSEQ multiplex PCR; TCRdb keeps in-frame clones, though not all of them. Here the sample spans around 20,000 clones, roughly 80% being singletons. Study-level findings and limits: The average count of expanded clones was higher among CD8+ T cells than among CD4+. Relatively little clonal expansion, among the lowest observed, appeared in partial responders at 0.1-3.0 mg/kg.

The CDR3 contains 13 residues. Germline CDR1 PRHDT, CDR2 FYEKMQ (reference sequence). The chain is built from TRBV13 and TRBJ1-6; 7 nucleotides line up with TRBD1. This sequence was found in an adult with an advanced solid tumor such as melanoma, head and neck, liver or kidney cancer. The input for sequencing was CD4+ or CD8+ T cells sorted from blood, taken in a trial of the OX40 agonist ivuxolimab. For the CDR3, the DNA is TGCGCCAGCAGCCAGGGACAGAATTCACCCCTCCACTTT. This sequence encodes CASSQGQNSPLHF.